The 25 T cell receptor beta chains below all came from one sample that was sequenced in a study of shared clonotypes between healthy human individuals. Sequencing used immunoSEQ multiplex PCR; TCRdb keeps in-frame clones, though not all of them. The sample lists around 990,000 clones, 70% to 80% seen once, with 0.89% in the top ten. Sequencing was done on a sample of memory CD4+ T cells from PBMCs. Described subset: CD45RA-negative fraction. The receptors stem from a man between 18 and 29 years old in good health. Some clones in this sample may be carry-over from other donors' samples.

This clone was found many times. In DNA, the CDR3 is TGTGCCAGCAGTTTATTCGCCTACGAGCAGTACTTC. Amino acid sequence: CASSLFAYEQYF. This chain uses TRBV28 with TRBJ2-7; D is uncertain. Per the germline V gene, CDR1 is MDHEN and CDR2 is SYDVKM. V was trimmed by 1 base and J by 2 bases, leaving 3 bases between them. The CDR3 covers 12 residues.

The chain has TRBV5-4 and TRBJ2-7; 7 bases fit TRBD2. V dropped 4 bases and J dropped 4; count of bases not matched to a gene: 11. Germline assignment: CDR1 SGHNT and CDR2 YYREEE (reference sequence). CDR3 size: 15 residues. Written as DNA, the CDR3 is TGTGCCAGCAGCCCGTCGGGCGGGAGAAGTTACGAGCAGTACTTC. It specifies CASSPSGGRSYEQYF.

V usage is TRBV27 and J usage is TRBJ2-3; possibly TRBD2 for D (6 bases). The CDR3 is 14 amino acids. V lost 4 bases, J lost 14 bases, and 22 bases lay in between. Germline values: CDR1 MNHEY, CDR2 SMNVEV (reference sequence). CDR3 in amino acids: CASSSPASVLRWYF. CDR3 sequence (DNA): TGTGCCAGCAGTTCCCCGGCTAGCGTCCTGAGGTGGTATTTT.

This clone was detected only once. The genes are TRBV14 and TRBJ2-3; D is unclear. This CDR3 is 12 amino acids long. V lost 0 bases, J lost 4 bases, and 2 bases lay in between. Looked up from germline, CDR1 is SGHDN and CDR2 is FVKESK. In DNA, the CDR3 is TGTGCCAGCAGCCAAGACCCAGATACGCAGTATTTT. Translated: CASSQDPDTQYF. Full variable domain (rest looked up from reference TRBV14 and TRBJ2-3): EAGVTQFPSHSVIEKGQTVTLRCDPISGHDNLYWYRRVMGKEIKFLLHFVKESKQDESGMPNNRFLAERTGGTYSTLKVQPAELEDSGVYFCASSQDPDTQYFGPGTRLTVL.

This clone was seen only a few times. The chain carries TRBV6-1 and TRBJ2-2, with 7 bases lining up with TRBD1. The CDR3 consists of 15 residues. CDR1 MNHNS and CDR2 SASEGT come from the germline V gene. Germline trimming cut 6 bases from V and 1 base from J; bases unmatched to any gene: 5. The CDR3 DNA follows: TGTGCCAGCAGGTTGAGGGGGCTGAACACCGGGGAGCTGTTTTTT. It encodes CASRLRGLNTGELFF.

The chain employs TRBV14 and TRBJ2-2; no clear D gene. V was clipped by 1 base and J by 6 bases, with 3 bases between them. Per the germline V gene, CDR1 is SGHDN and CDR2 is FVKESK. There are 12 residues in the CDR3. Written as DNA, the CDR3 is TGTGCCAGCAGCCAAGGCCCCGGGGAGCTGTTTTTT. Amino acids: CASSQGPGELFF.

The genes are TRBV30 and TRBJ2-4; D remains ambiguous. Trimming stripped 4 bases from V and 2 bases from J, with 12 bases between. Germline values: CDR1 GTSNPN, CDR2 SVGIG (reference sequence). The CDR3 has 14 amino acids. CDR3 DNA sequence: TGTGCCTGGAAGCCTGCGGCTACCAAAAACATTCAGTACTTC. Translating gives CAWKPAATKNIQYF.

The V and J genes are TRBV5-1 and TRBJ1-1; D perhaps matches TRBD1 (5 bases). Germline V gene sequence: CDR1 SGHRS, CDR2 YFSETQ. The CDR3 is 16 residues long. Trimming removed 4 bases from V and 6 bases from J, with 22 bases in between. The CDR3 coding sequence is TGCGCCAGCAGCCACACTATACGAGGGGTTGTCGCTGAAGCTTTCTTT. This translates into CASSHTIRGVVAEAFF.

This clone has at least ten counts. V is TRBV6-5 and J is TRBJ2-1, with D perhaps matching TRBD1 or TRBD2 (6 bases each). This CDR3 contains 13 residues. Germline V gene sequence: CDR1 MNHEY, CDR2 SVGAGI. Between the trimmed V and J ends, which lost 6 bases and 9 bases, there was a span of 15 bases. In DNA, the CDR3 is TGTGCCAGCAGACGGGGGCTGGTGGGTGAGCAGTTCTTC. Protein: CASRRGLVGEQFF.

The chain recombines TRBV15 with TRBJ2-7; D unresolved. Germline-derived CDR1 and CDR2 are LNHNV and YYDKDF (reference sequence). This CDR3 region has 15 residues. V was pared by 0 bases and J by 5 bases, with 14 bases between. CDR3 in amino acids: CATSRDSIVQDEQYF. CDR3 DNA sequence: TGTGCCACCAGCAGAGATAGTATTGTCCAGGACGAGCAGTACTTC.

The rearrangement joins TRBV5-6 to TRBJ2-7, with TRBD1 as a possible D gene (6 bases). The germline V gene has CDR1 SGHDT and CDR2 YYEEEE. V was trimmed by 4 bases and J by 6 bases, leaving 11 bases between them. This CDR3 has 12 amino acids. The CDR3 DNA reads TGTGCCAGCAGCATCGGGACACGCGAGCAGTACTTC. Encoded protein: CASSIGTREQYF.

This clone was recorded once. The genes are TRBV18 and TRBJ2-1; 9 bases fit TRBD2. Germline-derived CDR1 and CDR2 are KGHSH and LQKENI. The CDR3 is 16 residues long. V dropped 3 bases and J dropped 5; count of bases not matched to a gene: 8. The CDR3 loop reads CASSPNIVAGDNEQFF. The CDR3 bases are TGTGCCAGCTCACCCAACATCGTAGCGGGGGACAATGAGCAGTTCTTC. The complete variable domain, with remaining parts taken from reference TRBV18 and TRBJ2-1, reads NAGVMQNPRHLVRRRGQEARLRCSPMKGHSHVYWYRQLPEEGLKFMVYLQKENIIDESGMPKERFSAEFPKEGPSILRIQQVVRGDSAAYFCASSPNIVAGDNEQFFGPGTRLTVL.

V and J are TRBV9 and TRBJ2-2; D is unresolved. This CDR3 region has 12 residues. CDR1 and CDR2 (germline): SGDLS, YYNGEE. Trimming took off 1 base at V and 7 bases at J, with 5 bases between the two ends. In DNA form, the CDR3 reads TGTGCCAGCAGCGTAAACGGCGGGGAGCTGTTTTTT. Protein: CASSVNGGELFF.

The chain links TRBV2 to TRBJ2-3, with 7 bases matching TRBD2. After removal of 8 bases from V and 2 bases from J, the junction contained 4 bases not matched to a gene. Germline V gene sequence: CDR1 SNHLY, CDR2 FYNNEI. This CDR3 contains 13 residues. The DNA of the CDR3 is TGTGCCAGCGAGCGGGAAAACACAGATACGCAGTATTTT. It is translated as CASERENTDTQYF. The full variable domain, rest sourced from reference TRBV2 and TRBJ2-3, is EPEVTQTPSHQVTQMGQEVILRCVPISNHLYFYWYRQILGQKVEFLVSFYNNEISEKSEIFDDQFSVERPDGSNFTLKIRSTKLEDSAMYFCASERENTDTQYFGPGTRLTVL.

The CDR3: CASIRRGEETQYF. CDR3 coding DNA: TGTGCCAGCATCCGTCGGGGAGAAGAGACCCAGTACTTC. This chain links TRBV7-9 with TRBJ2-5; D perhaps matches TRBD2 (5 bases). This CDR3 comprises 13 residues. V was trimmed by 7 bases and J by 3 bases, leaving 12 bases between them. CDR1 SEHNR and CDR2 FQNEAQ come from the germline V gene (reference sequence).

This clone occurred a few times. The gene calls are TRBV25-1 and TRBJ2-1; TRBD2 is a possible D gene (6 bases). The V gene lost 4 bases and the J gene lost 8 bases, with 18 bases spanning the gap. The CDR3 consists of 15 residues. Per the germline V gene, CDR1 is MGHDK and CDR2 is SYGVNS. The CDR3 sequence: CASSGAGLGRDEQFF. DNA for the CDR3: TGTGCCAGCAGTGGTGCGGGGCTAGGGCGGGATGAGCAGTTCTTC.

This clone has more than one count but fewer than ten. The junction departs from the called germline gene at one end, perhaps through a read error. This sequence joins TRBV28 and TRBJ1-1; D perhaps matches TRBD1 (5 bases). CDR1 and CDR2 from the germline V gene are MDHEN and SYDVKM. The CDR3 runs 16 residues. The CDR3 bases are TGTGCCAGCAGTTTTGGGACGGCTGTACTGAACGCTGAAGCTTTCTTT. It yields the protein CASSFGTAVLNAEAFF.

This clone turned up a few times. The rearrangement uses TRBV19 and TRBJ2-2, with TRBD1 identical over 10 bases. V lost 6 bases, J lost 5 bases, and 9 bases stayed unmatched. Per germline, CDR1 LNHDA and CDR2 SQIVND (reference sequence). The CDR3 runs 16 residues. The CDR3 protein is CASSSRDRGLTGELFF. Written as DNA, the CDR3 is TGTGCCAGTAGCTCCCGGGACAGGGGATTAACCGGGGAGCTGTTTTTT.

The rearrangement joins TRBV7-2 to TRBJ1-2; D is unresolved. The CDR3 runs to 12 residues. Germline CDR1 reads SGHTA; CDR2 reads FQGNSA. Trimming took off 8 bases at V and 2 bases at J, with 9 bases between the two ends. CDR3 DNA sequence: TGTGCCAGCGGTCGCGGAAACTATGGCTACACCTTC. Translating gives CASGRGNYGYTF.

With regard to this clone: This probably arose from a read error, given a far larger clone one base away. The gene calls are TRBV7-9 and TRBJ2-1; D is unresolved. CDR3 size: 15 residues. Trimming stripped 1 base from V and 2 bases from J, with 9 bases between. Germline V gene sequence: CDR1 SEHNR, CDR2 FQNEAQ (reference sequence). The CDR3 spells CASSLVLEAYNEQFF. The CDR3 DNA reads as TGTGCCAGCAGCTTAGTTCTAGAGGCCTACAATGAGCAGTTCTTC. The full variable domain, rest sourced from reference TRBV7-9 and TRBJ2-1, is DTGVSQNPRHKITKRGQNVTFRCDPISEHNRLYWYRQTLGQGPEFLTYFQNEAQLEKSRLLSDRFSAERPKGSFSTLEIQRTEQGDSAMYLCASSLVLEAYNEQFFGPGTRLTVL.

This rearrangement joins TRBV15 to TRBJ2-3; D may correspond to TRBD1 or TRBD2 (5 bases each). CDR1 LNHNV and CDR2 YYDKDF come from the germline V gene (reference sequence). V was shortened by 11 bases and J by 4 bases, with 16 bases between the two germline ends. The CDR3 extends over 13 amino acids. The CDR3 bases are TGTGCCGCCGGAGCTCAGGGACCAGATACGCAGTATTTT. The encoded protein is CAAGAQGPDTQYF.

This clone was counted a few times. This chain joins TRBV2 and TRBJ2-2; D call uncertain. CDR3 length: 14 amino acids. CDR1 is SNHLY and CDR2 is FYNNEI in the germline V gene. Between the trimmed V and J ends, which lost 7 bases and 0 bases, there was a span of 9 bases. The CDR3 sequence: CASNRQANTGELFF. The CDR3 DNA is TGTGCCAGCAATAGGCAGGCGAACACCGGGGAGCTGTTTTTT.

The V and J genes are TRBV29-1 and TRBJ2-5; D is undetermined. V was trimmed by 5 bases and J by 1 base, leaving 8 bases between them. CDR3 length equals 12 residues. CDR1 and CDR2 (germline): SQVTM, ANQGSEA. This CDR3 reads CSVWNTQETQYF. Here the CDR3 DNA reads TGCAGCGTTTGGAATACCCAAGAGACCCAGTACTTC.

V and J are TRBV18 and TRBJ2-2; TRBD1 might be the D (5 bases). V was cut by 0 bases and J by 8 bases, with 10 bases left in between. Germline CDR1 KGHSH, CDR2 LQKENI. The CDR3 consists of 14 residues. The CDR3 coding sequence is TGTGCCAGCTCACCACCGGTTGGGGCAGGGGAGCTGTTTTTT. This gives the protein CASSPPVGAGELFF.

This chain uses TRBV5-6 with TRBJ2-7; D is tentatively TRBD1 or TRBD2 (5 bases each). V lost 3 bases and J lost 0, with 16 bases in between. Germline V gives CDR1 SGHDT, CDR2 YYEEEE. The CDR3 is made up of 16 amino acids. The CDR3 sequence: CASSSFGTRSSYEQYF. CDR3 sequence (DNA): TGTGCCAGCAGCTCCTTCGGGACGCGGAGCTCCTACGAGCAGTACTTC.